This T cell receptor beta chain was found in a study of cytomegalovirus exposure and HLA in healthy donors. PCR used 60 Vbeta primers and 13 Jbeta primers. Produced via immunoSEQ multiplex PCR; TCRdb's table is partial and in-frame only. The table has about 160,000 clones, around 75% seen once. This sequence was found in a female donor in good health and CMV-seronegative. What was sequenced was PBMCs.

The CDR3 region has the DNA TGTGCCTGGAATGGCCGGGGTAGCACAGATACGCAGTATTTT. This gives the protein CAWNGRGSTDTQYF. This chain uses TRBV30 with TRBJ2-3, with a tentative D call TRBD2 (5 bases). The V end lost 4 bases, the J end lost 0 bases, and 11 bases lay between the germline ends. The CDR3 has 14 residues. Germline V lookup: CDR1 GTSNPN, CDR2 SVGIG (reference sequence).